This TCR beta chain was profiled in a study of blood T cell repertoires in COVID-19. This table comes from immunoSEQ multiplex PCR, and its TCRdb copy is limited to in-frame clones, with some not included. Here the sample spans 55,000 to 75,000 clones, approximately 86% being singletons. Per the germline V gene, CDR1 is SGHKS and CDR2 is YYEKEE (reference sequence). The CDR3 has 14 residues. V shed 7 bases and J 3 bases; nucleotides not matched to a gene: 7. V is TRBV5-5 and J is TRBJ2-7; 10 bases agree with TRBD1. The receptor's source is a human donor with active COVID-19. The donor label of this sample is uncertain. The specimen sequenced was peripheral blood. CDR3 in DNA: TGTGCCAGCGCGAAGACAGGGGGCTTCTACGAGCAGTACTTC. It translates to CASAKTGGFYEQYF.